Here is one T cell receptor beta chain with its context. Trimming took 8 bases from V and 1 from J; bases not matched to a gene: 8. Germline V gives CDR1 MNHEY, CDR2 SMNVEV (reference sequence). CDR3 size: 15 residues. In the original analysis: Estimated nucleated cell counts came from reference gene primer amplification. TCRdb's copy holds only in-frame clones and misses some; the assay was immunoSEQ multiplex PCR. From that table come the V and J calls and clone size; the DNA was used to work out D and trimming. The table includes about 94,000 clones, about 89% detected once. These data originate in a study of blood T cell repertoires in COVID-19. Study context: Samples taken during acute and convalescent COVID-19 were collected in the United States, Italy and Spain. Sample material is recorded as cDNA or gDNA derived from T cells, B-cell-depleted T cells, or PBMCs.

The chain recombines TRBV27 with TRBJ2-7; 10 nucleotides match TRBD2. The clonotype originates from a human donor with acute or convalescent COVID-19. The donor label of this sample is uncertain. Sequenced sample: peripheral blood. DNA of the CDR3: TGTGCCAGCCGTAGCGGGGGGCTTGCATCCTACGAGCAGTACTTC. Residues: CASRSGGLASYEQYF.